One and the same sample provided the 20 T cell receptor beta chains below, sequenced in a study of identical twins. Each CDR3 protein gets one entry after TCRdb re-called the 5' RACE reads with MiXCR. The sample lists 350,000 to 450,000 distinct CDR3 sequences; about 18% were seen once. Sequencing input: naive T cells sorted from blood. The receptor source for this set is a man aged 50-60 years in good health.

This clonotype was seen only a few times. The J gene is TRBJ1-5, the V gene TRBV12-3 or TRBV12-4; D might be TRBD1 (6 bases). Trimming pared 6 bases from V and 3 bases from J, leaving 12 bases between. The CDR3 is made up of 14 amino acids. Here the CDR3 reads CASSLRDTNQPQHF. The CDR3 nucleotides read TGTGCCAGCAGCCTCCGGGACACCAATCAGCCCCAGCATTTT.

The J gene is TRBJ1-2, the V gene TRBV3-1; 7 bases match TRBD1. Per germline, CDR1 LGHDT and CDR2 YNNKEL (reference sequence). The CDR3 sequence is 17 residues long. J was trimmed by 4 bases and V by 4 bases; bases with no gene match: 15. In DNA, the CDR3 is TGTGCCAGCAGCCGCTTGGGAGGGGGCGCCCCCCCCTATGGCTACACCTTC. Protein sequence: CASSRLGGGAPPYGYTF.

This clonotype was counted a few times. The chain combines TRBV5-5 with TRBJ2-2, with D possibly TRBD1 on 5 matching bases. The length of the CDR3 is 15 residues. The V gene lost 2 bases and the J gene lost 6 bases, with 14 bases spanning the gap. Looked up from germline, CDR1 is SGHKS and CDR2 is YYEKEE (reference sequence). The CDR3 protein is CASSLTSQGAGELFF. The CDR3, as DNA: TGTGCCAGCAGCTTAACCTCCCAGGGTGCCGGGGAGCTGTTTTTT. Looking up the rest from reference TRBV5-5 and TRBJ2-2 gives the full variable domain: DAGVTQSPTHLIKTRGQQVTLRCSPISGHKSVSWYQQVLGQGPQFIFQYYEKEERGRGNFPDRFSARQFPNYSSELNVNALLLGDSALYLCASSLTSQGAGELFFGEGSRLTVL.

This clonotype appeared a few times. The chain joins TRBV11-2 to TRBJ2-1; D unclear. V lost 5 bases and J lost 6, with 14 bases in between. The length of the CDR3 is 14 residues. Germline CDR1 reads SGHAT; CDR2 reads FQNNGV. The CDR3 spells CASSQSSVGNEQFF. CDR3 nucleotide sequence: TGTGCCAGCAGCCAGTCATCCGTTGGCAATGAGCAGTTCTTC. Combining the CDR3 with reference TRBV11-2 and TRBJ2-1 gives the whole variable domain EAGVAQSPRYKIIEKRQSVAFWCNPISGHATLYWYQQILGQGPKLLIQFQNNGVVDDSQLPKDRFSAERLKGVDSTLKIQPAKLEDSAVYLCASSQSSVGNEQFFGPGTRLTVL.

This clonotype has ten or more counts. CDR3 DNA: TGCAGTGCTGTACCGGGACAACTAGCCAAAAACATTCAGTACTTC. Protein: CSAVPGQLAKNIQYF. This chain joins TRBV20-1 and TRBJ2-4; TRBD1 might be the D (6 bases). The CDR3 is made up of 15 amino acids. V was pared by 5 bases and J by 0 bases, with 14 bases between. Germline values: CDR1 DFQATT, CDR2 SNEGSKA (reference sequence).

The J gene is TRBJ2-1, the V gene TRBV19; TRBD2 matches 10 bases. This CDR3 spans 16 amino acids. Trimming removed 5 bases from V and 2 bases from J; junction bases left unmatched: 6. Germline V CDR1 and CDR2: LNHDA, SQIVND (reference sequence). The CDR3 is CASSLLSGRAYNEQFF. The CDR3 DNA sequence: TGTGCCAGTAGTCTCCTGAGCGGGAGGGCCTACAATGAGCAGTTCTTC.

The rearrangement joins TRBV25-1 to TRBJ2-2; TRBD2 is a possible D gene (5 bases). This CDR3 is 13 amino acids long. CDR1 is MGHDK and CDR2 is SYGVNS in the germline V gene. V lost 5 bases and J lost 5, with 9 bases in between. In DNA, the CDR3 is TGTGCCAGCAGTCCGGGATCGACCGGGGAGCTGTTTTTT. The encoded protein is CASSPGSTGELFF.

V and J are TRBV28 and TRBJ2-5, with 7 bases that match TRBD1. The V segment lost 5 bases and the J segment 4 bases; nucleotides outside the gene matches: 19. Germline V gives CDR1 MDHEN, CDR2 SYDVKM. This CDR3 is 18 amino acids long. The DNA of the CDR3 is TGTGCCAGCAGTCCCTCCGACAGGGATGACTTCTGGGGAGAGACCCAGTACTTC. It yields the protein CASSPSDRDDFWGETQYF.

This clonotype was counted many times. The V and J genes are TRBV12-3 or TRBV12-4 and TRBJ1-6, with D possibly matching TRBD1 (6 bases). This CDR3 spans 14 amino acids. V was shortened by 7 bases and J by 3 bases, with 10 bases between the two germline ends. CDR3 coding DNA: TGTGCCAGCATGAGGGACATCTATAATTCACCCCTCCACTTT. Protein product: CASMRDIYNSPLHF.

V gene TRBV20-1 combines with J gene TRBJ2-1; 8 bases agree with TRBD1. V lost 2 bases to trimming and J lost 2 bases; unmatched junction nucleotides: 5. This CDR3 spans 15 amino acids. CDR1 is DFQATT, CDR2 SNEGSKA, per germline (reference sequence). The CDR3 DNA is TGCAGTGCTAGAAAGGGGACAGGACCCTACAATGAGCAGTTCTTC. Its translation: CSARKGTGPYNEQFF.

This clonotype is labeled medium-sized. The rearrangement links TRBV29-1 to TRBJ2-5; 10 bases match TRBD1. Trimming at V came to 3 bases and at J to 1 base, leaving 14 bases not matched to a gene. Germline lookup yields CDR1 SQVTM and CDR2 ANQGSEA. The CDR3 is made up of 18 amino acids. The CDR3 DNA is TGCAGCGTTGACACTCCGGGACAGGGGACTGGCTTCCAAGAGACCCAGTACTTC. Encoded protein: CSVDTPGQGTGFQETQYF.

In this sample, this clonotype turned up once. This chain links TRBV4-1 with TRBJ2-7; TRBD2 aligns across 8 bases. The V and J ends lost 0 bases and 7 bases, in that order; junction bases with no gene match: 14. The CDR3 runs to 17 residues. Germline lookup yields CDR1 MGHRA and CDR2 YSYEKL. The CDR3 bases are TGCGCCAGCAGCCAAGAGAGTAGCGGGGTGACGCCTAGAGAGCAGTACTTC. It codes for CASSQESSGVTPREQYF.

This clonotype has only a few counts. The rearrangement joins TRBV5-1 to TRBJ1-3, with 8 bases that match TRBD1. V shed 3 bases, J shed 3 bases, and the junction held 5 bases outside the gene matches. The germline V gene encodes CDR1 SGHRS and CDR2 YFSETQ. The CDR3 has 15 residues. CDR3 nucleotide sequence: TGCGCCAGCAGCTCCGACAGGGGAAGTGGAAACACCATATATTTT. Translating gives CASSSDRGSGNTIYF. The whole variable domain, filled in from reference TRBV5-1 and TRBJ1-3, reads KAGVTQTPRYLIKTRGQQVTLSCSPISGHRSVSWYQQTPGQGLQFLFEYFSETQRNKGNFPGRFSGRQFSNSRSEMNVSTLELGDSALYLCASSSDRGSGNTIYFGEGSWLTVV.

The chain joins TRBV5-1 to TRBJ2-1; 9 bases fit TRBD1. The CDR3 contains 16 residues. CDR1 and CDR2 from the germline V gene are SGHRS and YFSETQ. The ends lost 0 bases at V and 2 bases at J; junction bases unmatched: 3. The CDR3 protein is CASSLARTGAYNEQFF. The CDR3 DNA reads TGCGCCAGCAGCTTGGCCCGGACAGGGGCCTACAATGAGCAGTTCTTC.

This clonotype was detected only a few times. J is TRBJ2-3 and V is TRBV2; TRBD2 matches 8 bases. Trimming took 4 bases from V and 1 from J; bases not matched to a gene: 7. CDR1 is SNHLY and CDR2 is FYNNEI in the germline V gene. The CDR3 consists of 16 residues. The CDR3 DNA reads TGTGCCAGCAGTGCGCGGACTAGCAGACGCACAGATACGCAGTATTTT. Protein sequence: CASSARTSRRTDTQYF.

The chain is built from TRBV5-5 and TRBJ2-7; TRBD1 might be the D (5 bases). The germline V and J ends were trimmed by 4 bases and 5 bases, with 25 bases remaining between them. The germline CDR1 and CDR2 sequences are SGHKS and YYEKEE (reference sequence). There are 17 residues in the CDR3. The CDR3, as DNA: TGTGCCAGCAGCGGTTATCAGGGTTCAGTTTCGTTCGACGAGCAGTACTTC. Translation gives CASSGYQGSVSFDEQYF.

The chain couples TRBV7-9 to TRBJ2-1; 7 bases are shared with TRBD2. The CDR3 extends over 14 amino acids. Trimming at V came to 3 bases and at J to 5 bases, leaving 4 bases not matched to a gene. Germline lookup yields CDR1 SEHNR and CDR2 FQNEAQ (reference sequence). The CDR3: CASSFWEGNNEQFF. Written as DNA, the CDR3 is TGTGCCAGCAGCTTTTGGGAGGGGAACAATGAGCAGTTCTTC.

This clonotype was observed a single time. The chain has TRBV28 and TRBJ2-3; 8 bases map to TRBD1. The CDR3 spans 15 residues. CDR1 is MDHEN, CDR2 SYDVKM, per germline. V lost 4 bases, J lost 6 bases, and 9 bases stayed unmatched. The CDR3 protein is CASSYGQGIYDTQYF. The CDR3 region has the DNA TGTGCCAGCAGTTACGGACAGGGAATATACGATACGCAGTATTTT.

A few counts support this clonotype. The J gene is TRBJ2-3, the V gene TRBV4-1; D is ambiguous. The CDR3 extends over 15 amino acids. The V and J ends lost 0 bases and 1 base respectively, with 8 bases between them. The V gene's germline CDR1 is MGHRA and CDR2 YSYEKL. CDR3 DNA: TGCGCCAGCAGCCAAGAGGTAGCCCGCACAGATACGCAGTATTTT. Residues: CASSQEVARTDTQYF.

This chain connects TRBV25-1 to TRBJ1-4; a possible D gene is TRBD1 (6 bases). The CDR3 is 14 amino acids. Trimming shortened V by 1 base and J by 8 bases, and 11 bases separated the two germline ends. From germline, CDR1 is MGHDK and CDR2 SYGVNS. The DNA for the CDR3 is TGTGCCAGCAGTGAATCCACAGGGCAAGAAAAACTGTTTTTT. Translation gives CASSESTGQEKLFF.